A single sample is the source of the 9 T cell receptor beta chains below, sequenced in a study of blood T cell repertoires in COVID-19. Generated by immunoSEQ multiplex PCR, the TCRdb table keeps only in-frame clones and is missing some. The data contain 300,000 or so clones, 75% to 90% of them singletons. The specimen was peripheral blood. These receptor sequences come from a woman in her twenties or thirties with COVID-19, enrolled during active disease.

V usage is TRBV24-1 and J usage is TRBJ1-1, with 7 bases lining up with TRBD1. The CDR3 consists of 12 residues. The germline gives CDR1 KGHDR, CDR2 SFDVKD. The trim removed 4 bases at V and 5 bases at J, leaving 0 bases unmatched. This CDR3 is CATSETGTEAFF. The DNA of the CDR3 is TGTGCCACCAGTGAGACAGGGACTGAAGCTTTCTTT.

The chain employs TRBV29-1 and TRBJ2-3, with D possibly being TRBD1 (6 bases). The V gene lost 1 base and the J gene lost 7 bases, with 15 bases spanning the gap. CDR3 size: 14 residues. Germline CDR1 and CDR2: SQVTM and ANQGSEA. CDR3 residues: CSVEGQGSSNTQYF. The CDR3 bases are TGCAGCGTTGAAGGGCAGGGGAGCTCAAATACGCAGTATTTT.

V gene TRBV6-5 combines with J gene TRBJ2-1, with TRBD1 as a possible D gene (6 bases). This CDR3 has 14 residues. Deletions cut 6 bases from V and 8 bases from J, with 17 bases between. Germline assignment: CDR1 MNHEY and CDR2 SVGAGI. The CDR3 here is CASRTNKQGDEQFF. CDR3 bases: TGTGCCAGCAGGACTAACAAACAGGGCGATGAGCAGTTCTTC.

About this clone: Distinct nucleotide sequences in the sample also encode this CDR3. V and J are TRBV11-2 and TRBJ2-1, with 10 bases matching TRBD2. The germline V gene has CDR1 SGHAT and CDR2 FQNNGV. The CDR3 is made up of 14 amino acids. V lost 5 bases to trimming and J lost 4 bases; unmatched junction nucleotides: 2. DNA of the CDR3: TGTGCCAGCAGCCTAGCGGGAGCTTACAATGAGCAGTTCTTC. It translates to CASSLAGAYNEQFF.

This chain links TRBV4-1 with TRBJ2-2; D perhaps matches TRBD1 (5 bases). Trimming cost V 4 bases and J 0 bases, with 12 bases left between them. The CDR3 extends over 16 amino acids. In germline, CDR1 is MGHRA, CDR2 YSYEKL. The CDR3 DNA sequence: TGCGCCAGCAGCCCAGTGACAGTCCCGAACACCGGGGAGCTGTTTTTT. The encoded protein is CASSPVTVPNTGELFF.

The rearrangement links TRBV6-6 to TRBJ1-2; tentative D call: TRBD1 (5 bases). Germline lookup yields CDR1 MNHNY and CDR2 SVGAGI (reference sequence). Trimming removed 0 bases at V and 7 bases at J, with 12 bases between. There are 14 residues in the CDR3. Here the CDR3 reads CASSYSQARSGYTF. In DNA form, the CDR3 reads TGTGCCAGCAGTTACTCACAGGCCCGGAGTGGCTACACCTTC.

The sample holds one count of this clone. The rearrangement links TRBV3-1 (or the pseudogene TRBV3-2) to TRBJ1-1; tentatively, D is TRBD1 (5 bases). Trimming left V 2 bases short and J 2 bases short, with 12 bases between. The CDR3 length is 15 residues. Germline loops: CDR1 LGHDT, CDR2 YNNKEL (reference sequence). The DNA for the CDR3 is TGTGCCAGCAGCCAAATGGGACTCAGTAACACTGAAGCTTTCTTT. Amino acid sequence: CASSQMGLSNTEAFF.

In DNA form, the CDR3 reads TGTGCCAGCAGACAGGGACCTGCTAATTCACCCCTCCACTTT. Translated: CASRQGPANSPLHF. This chain joins TRBV5-6 and TRBJ1-6, with D possibly being TRBD1 (6 bases). Looked up from germline, CDR1 is SGHDT and CDR2 is YYEEEE. This CDR3 region has 14 residues. V lost 5 bases, J lost 6 bases, and 12 bases lay in between.

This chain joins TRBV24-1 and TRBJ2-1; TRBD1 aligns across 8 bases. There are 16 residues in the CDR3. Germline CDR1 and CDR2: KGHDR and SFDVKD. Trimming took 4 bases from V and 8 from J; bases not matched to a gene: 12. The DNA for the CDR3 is TGTGCCACCAGTGACCCCGGACAGGGTATGAACGATGAGCAGTTCTTC. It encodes CATSDPGQGMNDEQFF.